This T cell receptor beta chain derives from a study of response to subunit inactivated influenza vaccine (dated by TCRdb to 2016 to 2018). About the study as a whole: To follow how T cells responded to a trivalent subunit inactivated influenza vaccine, the researchers relied on deep quantitative profiling of the T cell receptor repertoire. On the study overall, not on this receptor specifically: The authors proposed that each seasonal influenza vaccination may bring in only a limited number of new T cells.

Measured from the cysteine to the phenylalanine, the CDR3 is 15 residues long. The CDR3 DNA has 45 bases and is translated from base 1. From the germline V gene, CDR1 is SGHRS and CDR2 is YFSETQ. V is pared back by 5 bases and J by 0 bases, with 14 bases lying between the germline termini. The method was RT-PCR. TCRdb lists the instrument as Illumina HiSeq 2500. The raw public reads went through TCRdb reprocessing: fastp at Q25, MiXCR clone calling, in-frame beta chains kept. Every CDR3 protein is listed once, alongside the most common genes and DNA of its rows. For this sample there are more than 450,000 distinct CDR3 sequences; under 9% appear just once. Over 10% of the sample comes from the top ten. Ten or more counts support this clonotype. No cognate antigen has been identified for it. No base quality information exists; no much larger clone differs at one position.

The TCR comes from a man in his fifties or sixties who received an inactivated influenza vaccine. Donor details come from another sample of the same person, matched by shared clones. This material consisted of PBMCs from blood, taken less than 30 months after vaccination. The chain is assembled from TRBV5-1 and TRBJ2-5, and TRBD1 may be the D gene, going by 6 matching bases. The CDR3: CASRSTGTYQETQYF. The nucleotides are TGCGCCAGCAGAAGTACAGGGACGTACCAAGAGACCCAGTACTTC. Reference TRBV5-1 and TRBJ2-5 proteins supply the regions before and after the CDR3; the full variable domain is: KAGVTQTPRYLIKTRGQQVTLSCSPISGHRSVSWYQQTPGQGLQFLFEYFSETQRNKGNFPGRFSGRQFSNSRSEMNVSTLELGDSALYLCASRSTGTYQETQYFGPGTRLLVL.